This T cell receptor (beta chain) was retrieved from a study of cytomegalovirus exposure and HLA in healthy donors. The overall study: It was reported in a later analysis that the 90 to 150 validation repertoires used the same platform as the approximately 650 first-cohort repertoires. General study points: According to a subsequent analysis, TCR clusters from the first cohort were inclined to appear together in the 130 or so validation repertoires. The investigators catalogued some 160 TCR beta chains as cytomegalovirus-associated. Among the CMV-associated chains, three were confirmed in vitro as specific for CMV antigens.

The method was immunoSEQ multiplex PCR; TCRdb's version includes in-frame clones alone and lacks a portion of them. Of some 50,000 clones in the sample, about 92% are singletons; the top ten hold about 6%. The V end lost 1 base, the J end lost 8 bases, and 9 bases lay between the germline ends. The CDR3 spans 13 residues. Germline V gene data show CDR1 as SEHNR and CDR2 as FQNEAQ (reference sequence). To note about this clone: Its matching antigen is unknown.

This TCR derives from a woman between 18 and 30 years old in good health and CMV-seronegative. The rearrangement links TRBV7-9 to TRBJ2-1, with unresolved D. Sequenced sample: PBMCs. CDR3 nucleotides: TGTGCCAGCAGCTTAGTGCGCCTCGATGAGCAGTTCTTC. Translating gives CASSLVRLDEQFF.